This T cell receptor beta chain was retrieved from a study of response to subunit inactivated influenza vaccine. General study results and limits: Each seasonal influenza vaccination recruits few new T cells, the authors suggested.

TCRdb reanalysed the RT-PCR reads using MiXCR and keeps one entry per CDR3 protein. The sample lists about 610,000 distinct CDR3 sequences, 12% to 15% occurring once. As concerns this clonotype: As yet, its antigen is unknown.

The CDR3 covers 14 residues. Trimming removed 5 bases from V and 6 bases from J, with 17 bases in between. Germline assignment: CDR1 GTSNPN and CDR2 SVGIG (reference sequence). This specimen was PBMCs from blood, taken 11 to 12 days after vaccination. The clonotype was recovered from a man aged 50 to 59 who received an inactivated influenza vaccine. The chain joins TRBV30 to TRBJ2-1, with TRBD2 as a possible D gene (5 bases). The CDR3 DNA sequence: TGTGCCTGGGAGCACCCGGGGAGAGGCAATGAGCAGTTCTTC. It is translated as CAWEHPGRGNEQFF.